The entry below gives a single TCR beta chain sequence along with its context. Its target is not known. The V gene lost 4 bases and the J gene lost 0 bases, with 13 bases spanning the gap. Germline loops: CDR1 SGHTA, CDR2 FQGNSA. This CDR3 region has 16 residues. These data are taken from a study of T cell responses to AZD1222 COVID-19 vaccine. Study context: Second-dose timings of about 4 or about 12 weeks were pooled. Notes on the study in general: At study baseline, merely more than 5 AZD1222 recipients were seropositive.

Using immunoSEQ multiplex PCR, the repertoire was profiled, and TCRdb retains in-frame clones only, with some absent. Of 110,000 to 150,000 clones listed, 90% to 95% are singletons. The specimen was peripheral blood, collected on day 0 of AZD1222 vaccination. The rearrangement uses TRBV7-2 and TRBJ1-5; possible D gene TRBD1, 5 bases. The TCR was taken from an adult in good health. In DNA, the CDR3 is TGTGCCAGCAGCTATGATAGGGGATATAGCAATCAGCCCCAGCATTTT. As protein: CASSYDRGYSNQPQHF.